This T cell receptor (beta chain) was obtained from a study of CD8+ T cells in alopecia areata. Study context: Skin grafts from roughly 6-12-month-old C3H/HeJ donors with spontaneous alopecia were placed on approximately 7-11-week-old female C3H/HeJ mice. Findings and limits, study-wide: The study found TCR sharing across patients less clear than in mice, possibly for HLA reasons. Sequenced scalp T cells also include alphabeta T cells resident in normal skin.

The sequencing template was cDNA reverse transcribed from extracted RNA. This table comes from immunoSEQ multiplex PCR, and its TCRdb copy is limited to in-frame clones, with some not included. The specimen has roughly 120,000 clones, none found just once. This CDR3 is built from 16 residues. Germline-derived CDR1 and CDR2 are NSHNY and SYGAGN. After removal of 1 base from V and 0 bases from J, the junction contained 3 bases not matched to a gene. This clone was counted between two and nine times. Its antigen is unknown. Gene names follow the mouse nomenclature. The observed sequence ends 4 residues before the CDR3 terminus, with the missing tail filled in from the germline J gene.

The origin of this receptor is a C3H/HeJ mouse with alopecia areata. Mouse MHC haplotype: H2-k. This chain connects TRBV13-1 to TRBJ2-1; TRBD2 aligns across 8 bases. The sequencing sample was made of lesional skin. This chain's CDR3 is CASSDTGLDNYAEQFF. The CDR3 bases that were read are TGTGCCAGCAGTGATACGGGACTGGATAACTATGCT.